This entry lists 9 T cell receptor beta chains sequenced from one sample in a study of CD8+CD57+ T cells in acquired aplastic anemia. Using genomic DNA as the template, TCR beta VDJ and CDR3 profiling was carried out. TCRdb used MiXCR to reprocess the reads, holding one entry per CDR3 protein. The sample has a few hundred thousand distinct CDR3 sequences; approximately 60% are singletons. Input material: sorted CD4+, CD8+, or CD8+CD57+ T cells (not recorded which) from PBMCs. The receptors shown here come from a human donor in good health.

The sample holds many counts of this clonotype. Written as DNA, the CDR3 is TGTGCCAGCAGCTTAGATAGCGGGAGGACCACCGGGGAGCTGTTTTTT. Protein: CASSLDSGRTTGELFF. The rearrangement joins TRBV11-3 to TRBJ2-2; 10 nucleotides match TRBD2. The J segment lost 4 bases and the V segment lost 0 bases, leaving 2 bases of the junction unmatched. The CDR3 has 16 residues. Germline loops: CDR1 SGHNT, CDR2 YENEEA.

The chain combines TRBV29-1 with TRBJ2-7; D remains ambiguous. The J call may be in error: the DNA end matches TRBJ2-5 better. In germline, CDR1 is SQVTM, CDR2 ANQGSEA. The CDR3 has 13 amino acids. The CDR3 region has the DNA TGCAGCGTTGTAATTAACCCCGACGAGACCCAGTACTTC. As protein: CSVVINPDETQYF.

Turning to this clonotype: A much larger clone differs from this one at a single base, so this may be a read error. The V and J genes are TRBV6-1 and TRBJ1-5; D not certain. Germline lookup yields CDR1 MNHNS and CDR2 SASEGT. The CDR3 spans 16 residues. The CDR3 is CASGYPIEGSNQSQHF. CDR3 nucleotides: TGTGCCAGCGGTTATCCAATCGAGGGTAGCAATCAGTCCCAGCATTTT.

This chain joins TRBV7-8 and TRBJ2-1, with TRBD2 matching 7 bases. V was pared by 5 bases and J by 0 bases, with 16 bases of the junction left unmatched. This CDR3 is built from 19 residues. CDR1 is SGHVS, CDR2 FQNEAQ, per germline. CDR3 in amino acids: CASSPSPSSGGSSYNEQFF. The CDR3 DNA reads as TGTGCCAGCAGCCCTAGCCCCTCTAGCGGTGGTAGCTCCTACAATGAGCAGTTCTTC.

This clonotype was counted many times. This chain joins TRBV5-8 and TRBJ2-1; a weak D match, TRBD1 (5 bases). The germline V gene encodes CDR1 SGHTS and CDR2 YDEGEE. V was clipped by 0 bases and J by 3 bases, with 13 bases between them. The CDR3 extends over 16 amino acids. The CDR3 sequence is CASSLELGLIYNEQFF. DNA for the CDR3: TGTGCCAGCAGCTTGGAATTGGGGCTTATCTACAATGAGCAGTTCTTC.

At least ten counts were recorded for this clonotype. The chain uses TRBV6-4 and TRBJ2-2; tentative D call: TRBD1 (6 bases). CDR3 length: 15 residues. V was cut by 3 bases and J by 5 bases, with 13 bases left in between. Germline lookup yields CDR1 MRHNA and CDR2 SNTAGT. CDR3 residues: CASSDARGGTGELFF. CDR3 DNA: TGTGCCAGCAGTGATGCCAGGGGCGGAACCGGGGAGCTGTTTTTT.

The table lists this clonotype with a few counts. The chain carries TRBV7-8 and TRBJ2-7; D is perhaps TRBD1 or TRBD2 (5 bases each). The V end was cut by 10 bases, the J end by 6 bases, with 22 bases between. This CDR3 spans 14 amino acids. Germline CDR1 reads SGHVS; CDR2 reads FQNEAQ. The CDR3, as DNA: TGTGCCACCGGTCAGGGACGGGTAATACGCGAGCAGTACTTC. This codes for CATGQGRVIREQYF.

V is TRBV5-4 and J is TRBJ2-7, with unresolved D. Trimming cost V 4 bases and J 5 bases, with 13 bases left between them. This CDR3 has 13 residues. In germline, CDR1 is SGHNT, CDR2 YYREEE (reference sequence). CDR3 sequence: CASSLPGINEQYF. CDR3 nucleotides: TGTGCCAGCAGCCTGCCGGGTATAAACGAGCAGTACTTC.

The rearrangement joins TRBV20-1 to TRBJ2-7; the D is unclear. The germline CDR1 and CDR2 sequences are DFQATT and SNEGSKA (reference sequence). The CDR3 covers 12 residues. V lost 6 bases to trimming and J lost 5 bases, with 14 bases between them. The CDR3 DNA follows: TGCAGTGCGCGGTCGATAAAGGACGAGCAGTACTTC. It encodes CSARSIKDEQYF.